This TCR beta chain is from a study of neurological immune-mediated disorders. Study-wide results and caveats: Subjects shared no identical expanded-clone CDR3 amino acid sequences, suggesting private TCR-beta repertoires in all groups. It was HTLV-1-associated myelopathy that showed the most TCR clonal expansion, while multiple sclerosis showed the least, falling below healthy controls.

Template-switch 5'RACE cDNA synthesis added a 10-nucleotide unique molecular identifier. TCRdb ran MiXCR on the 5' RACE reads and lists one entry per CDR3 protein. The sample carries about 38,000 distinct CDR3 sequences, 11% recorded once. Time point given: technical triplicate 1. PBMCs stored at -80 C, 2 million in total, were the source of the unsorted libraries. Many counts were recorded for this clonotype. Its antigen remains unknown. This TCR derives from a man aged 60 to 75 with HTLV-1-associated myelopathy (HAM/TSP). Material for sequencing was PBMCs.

The CDR3, as DNA: TGTGCCAGCAGTTTTAGCGGGAGAAGTAATGAGCAGTTCTTC. Encoded protein: CASSFSGRSNEQFF. This sequence joins TRBV12-3 or TRBV12-4 and TRBJ2-1, with TRBD2 matching 9 bases. The V segment lost 3 bases and the J segment 7 bases; nucleotides outside the gene matches: 4. This CDR3 is built from 14 residues.